This TCR beta chain was recorded in a study of shared clonotypes between healthy human individuals. With respect to this clone: Its antigen remains unknown.

Study results and caveats: Larger estimated richness was generally recorded for naive subsets relative to memory subsets.

Assay execution took place at the deep level. Some clones are missing from TCRdb's copy, which holds only in-frame ones; the method was immunoSEQ multiplex PCR. The sample gives some 2,000,000 clones, 90% to 97% of which show up once; roughly 0.13% is in the top ten. V lost 3 bases and J lost 1, with 9 bases in between. CDR1 MGHRA and CDR2 YSYEKL come from the germline V gene. The CDR3 spans 15 residues. The material sequenced was naive CD4+ T cells sorted from blood. Sample subset: CD45RA+ positively selected. The chain carries TRBV4-1 and TRBJ1-4, with D unresolved. The clonotype comes from a man aged 18 to 35 in good health. The CDR3 reads CASSQGLGTNEKLFF. For the CDR3, the DNA is TGCGCCAGCAGCCAGGGCTTAGGAACTAATGAAAAACTGTTTTTT.